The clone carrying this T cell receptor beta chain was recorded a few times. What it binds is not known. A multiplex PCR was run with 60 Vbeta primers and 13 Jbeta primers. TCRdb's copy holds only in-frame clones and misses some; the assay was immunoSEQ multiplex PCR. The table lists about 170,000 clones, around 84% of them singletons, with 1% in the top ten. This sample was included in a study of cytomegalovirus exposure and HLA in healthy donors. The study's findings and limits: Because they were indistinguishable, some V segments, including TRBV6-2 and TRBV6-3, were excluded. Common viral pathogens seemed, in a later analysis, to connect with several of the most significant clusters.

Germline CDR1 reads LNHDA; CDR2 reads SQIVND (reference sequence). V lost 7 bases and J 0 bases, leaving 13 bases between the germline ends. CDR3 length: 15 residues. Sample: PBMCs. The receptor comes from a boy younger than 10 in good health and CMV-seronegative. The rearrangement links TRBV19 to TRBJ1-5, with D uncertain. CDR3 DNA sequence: TGTGCCAGTACCTCGATGTACTATAGCAATCAGCCCCAGCATTTT. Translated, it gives CASTSMYYSNQPQHF.